One and the same sample provided the 20 T cell receptor beta chains below, sequenced in a study of cytomegalovirus exposure and HLA in healthy donors. Method: immunoSEQ multiplex PCR; TCRdb's copy keeps in-frame clones and lacks some. This table holds about 110,000 clones, around 82% found once. Input material: PBMCs. The receptors derive from a woman younger than 30 in good health and CMV-seronegative.

The chain has TRBV9 and TRBJ1-6; TRBD1 agrees at 7 bases. The CDR3 runs to 13 residues. Per the germline V gene, CDR1 is SGDLS and CDR2 is YYNGEE. The trim removed 8 bases at V and 10 bases at J, leaving 9 bases unmatched. CDR3 loop: CARTNRGRSPLHF. CDR3 in DNA: TGTGCCAGGACAAACAGGGGTCGGTCACCCCTCCACTTT. Together with reference TRBV9 and TRBJ1-6, the CDR3 gives the full variable domain: DSGVTQTPKHLITATGQRVTLRCSPRSGDLSVYWYQQSLDQGLQFLIQYYNGEERAKGNILERFSAQQFPDLHSELNLSSLELGDSALYFCARTNRGRSPLHFGNGTRLTVT.

The J gene is TRBJ1-4, the V gene TRBV5-1; D perhaps matches TRBD1 (5 bases). V was trimmed by 0 bases and J by 8 bases, leaving 14 bases between them. CDR3 size: 15 residues. Germline V gives CDR1 SGHRS, CDR2 YFSETQ. CDR3 sequence (DNA): TGCGCCAGCAGCTTGGGCGGGACGGCTAGAGAAAAACTGTTTTTT. This sequence encodes CASSLGGTAREKLFF.

The chain has TRBV6-1 and TRBJ1-1, with D unresolved. This CDR3 has 12 residues. The germline V gene has CDR1 MNHNS and CDR2 SASEGT. V was pared by 2 bases and J by 9 bases, with 10 bases between. The CDR3 nucleotides read TGTGCCAGCAGTGAATGGAGGGCACAAGCTTTCTTT. It specifies CASSEWRAQAFF.

This clone turned up a few times. The rearrangement links TRBV6-4 to TRBJ1-1; TRBD1 agrees at 9 bases. This CDR3 has 15 residues. Germline V gene data show CDR1 as MRHNA and CDR2 as SNTAGT. The J segment lost 2 bases and the V segment lost 2 bases, leaving 3 bases of the junction unmatched. CDR3 residues: CASSDTDRGNTEAFF. The CDR3 DNA follows: TGTGCCAGCAGTGACACGGACAGGGGCAACACTGAAGCTTTCTTT.

The chain uses TRBV9 and TRBJ2-7; 12 nucleotides match TRBD2. CDR1 is SGDLS, CDR2 YYNGEE, per germline. The CDR3 is made up of 16 amino acids. The V segment lost 0 bases and the J segment 6 bases; nucleotides outside the gene matches: 7. The CDR3 DNA sequence: TGTGCCAGCAGCGTAGGGACTAGCGGGGCCCTCAGCGAGCAGTACTTC. Translating it yields CASSVGTSGALSEQYF.

The rearrangement joins TRBV4-1 to TRBJ1-1, with TRBD1 identical over 7 bases. The V and J ends lost 5 bases and 1 base, in that order; junction bases with no gene match: 10. The CDR3 extends over 16 amino acids. Germline V gives CDR1 MGHRA, CDR2 YSYEKL. Written as DNA, the CDR3 is TGCGCCAGCAGCTACCCGGAGAAGGGGGCGAACACTGAAGCTTTCTTT. Translating gives CASSYPEKGANTEAFF.

This clone occurred a few times. The CDR3 reads CASSPGAGNQPQHF. DNA for the CDR3: TGTGCCAGTAGTCCCGGGGCGGGGAATCAGCCCCAGCATTTT. The chain is built from TRBV19 and TRBJ1-5; TRBD1 is a possible D gene (5 bases). The CDR3 sequence is 14 residues long. Trimming left V 5 bases short and J 4 bases short, with 12 bases between. The germline V gene has CDR1 LNHDA and CDR2 SQIVND (reference sequence).

The V call is TRBV20-1, the J call TRBJ2-1; a possible D gene is TRBD1 (6 bases). Per germline, CDR1 DFQATT and CDR2 SNEGSKA (reference sequence). The CDR3 length is 10 residues. V lost 6 bases and J lost 11, with 11 bases in between. DNA for the CDR3: TGCAGTGCCGGGACAAATCAGCAGTTCTTC. It translates to CSAGTNQQFF.

CDR3 amino acids: CASSLGGGRVYEQYF. In DNA, the CDR3 is TGTGCCAGCAGTTTAGGCGGGGGAAGGGTCTACGAGCAGTACTTC. The J gene is TRBJ2-7, the V gene TRBV28; 7 bases agree with TRBD2. J lost 3 bases, V lost 2 bases, and 7 bases had no gene match. CDR1 is MDHEN and CDR2 is SYDVKM in the germline V gene. This CDR3 contains 15 residues.

This chain connects TRBV5-1 to TRBJ2-7, with D perhaps matching TRBD2 (5 bases). Germline values: CDR1 SGHRS, CDR2 YFSETQ. V shed 4 bases and J shed 2 bases, with 10 bases lying between them. The CDR3 totals 13 residues. The CDR3 sequence: CASSRTGTYEQYF. CDR3 DNA: TGCGCCAGCAGCAGGACGGGGACCTACGAGCAGTACTTC. Complete variable domain (other parts from reference TRBV5-1 and TRBJ2-7): KAGVTQTPRYLIKTRGQQVTLSCSPISGHRSVSWYQQTPGQGLQFLFEYFSETQRNKGNFPGRFSGRQFSNSRSEMNVSTLELGDSALYLCASSRTGTYEQYFGPGTRLTVT.

The chain recombines TRBV10-1 with TRBJ1-1; D may be TRBD1 (5 bases). The CDR3 spans 15 residues. V was trimmed by 3 bases and J by 0 bases, leaving 11 bases between them. The germline V gene encodes CDR1 WNHNN and CDR2 SYGVQD (reference sequence). CDR3 amino acids: CASSDPGLLNTEAFF. The DNA of the CDR3 is TGCGCCAGCAGTGACCCGGGACTTTTGAACACTGAAGCTTTCTTT.

V usage is TRBV27 and J usage is TRBJ2-6; 10 bases agree with TRBD1. V lost 6 bases to trimming and J lost 2 bases; unmatched junction nucleotides: 16. This CDR3 contains 20 residues. Germline-derived CDR1 and CDR2 are MNHEY and SMNVEV (reference sequence). As DNA, the CDR3 is TGTGCCAGCAGCCCCTTTTACGCGGACAGGGGGATAACTGGGGCCAACGTCCTGACTTTC. This gives the protein CASSPFYADRGITGANVLTF.

The chain couples TRBV9 to TRBJ2-5; 12 bases agree with TRBD2. The CDR3 runs 14 residues. Per germline, CDR1 SGDLS and CDR2 YYNGEE. J lost 4 bases, V lost 4 bases, and 2 bases had no gene match. CDR3 loop: CASSTGLAGETQYF. For the CDR3, the DNA is TGTGCCAGCAGCACGGGACTAGCGGGAGAGACCCAGTACTTC.

The chain couples TRBV9 to TRBJ1-2; a possible D gene is TRBD1 (5 bases). This CDR3 region has 16 residues. The V end lost 1 base, the J end lost 1 base, and 14 bases lay between the germline ends. Germline V lookup: CDR1 SGDLS, CDR2 YYNGEE. The DNA for the CDR3 is TGTGCCAGCAGCGTAAATCGGGGGGAGGGTAACTATGGCTACACCTTC. It codes for CASSVNRGEGNYGYTF.

This clone was picked up a small number of times. The chain uses TRBV9 and TRBJ2-1, with TRBD2 identical over 13 bases. The CDR3 consists of 15 residues. V shed 4 bases, J shed 8 bases, and the junction held 6 bases outside the gene matches. CDR1 and CDR2 (germline): SGDLS, YYNGEE. This chain's CDR3 is CASSPTSGGADEQFF. Here the CDR3 DNA reads TGTGCCAGCAGCCCCACTAGCGGGGGGGCTGATGAGCAGTTCTTC.

CDR3 sequence: CASSPIKPGTGGNIQYF. In DNA form, the CDR3 reads TGTGCCAGCTCACCGATAAAACCCGGGACAGGAGGAAACATTCAGTACTTC. This chain joins TRBV18 and TRBJ2-4; 8 bases line up with TRBD1. Germline V gene sequence: CDR1 KGHSH, CDR2 LQKENI. The CDR3 is 17 amino acids. The J segment lost 6 bases and the V segment lost 3 bases, leaving 13 bases of the junction unmatched.

The chain joins TRBV4-1 to TRBJ2-7; maybe TRBD2 (6 bases). V lost 1 base to trimming and J lost 4 bases, with 11 bases between them. The CDR3 totals 14 residues. Germline CDR1 reads MGHRA; CDR2 reads YSYEKL. The CDR3 DNA reads as TGCGCCAGCAGCCAAGGAGAAAGCGGGTACGAGCAGTACTTC. It encodes CASSQGESGYEQYF.

V is TRBV2 and J is TRBJ1-5; TRBD1 might be the D (5 bases). V gave up 1 base and J gave up 2 bases, with 12 bases separating them. Germline loops: CDR1 SNHLY, CDR2 FYNNEI. The CDR3 has 16 residues. The CDR3 DNA reads as TGTGCCAGCAGTGAAGGGTTAGGGGTCGGCAATCAGCCCCAGCATTTT. It is translated as CASSEGLGVGNQPQHF. Using reference TRBV2 and TRBJ1-5 for the parts outside the CDR3, the full variable domain is EPEVTQTPSHQVTQMGQEVILRCVPISNHLYFYWYRQILGQKVEFLVSFYNNEISEKSEIFDDQFSVERPDGSNFTLKIRSTKLEDSAMYFCASSEGLGVGNQPQHFGDGTRLSIL.

CDR3 DNA: TGTGCCAGCAGCCAGGGTATAGATACGCAGTATTTT. Encoded protein: CASSQGIDTQYF. The chain is built from TRBV27 and TRBJ2-3; weak D call: TRBD1 (5 bases). The CDR3 spans 12 residues. Trimming took 6 bases from V and 5 from J, leaving 9 bases between them. Germline V lookup: CDR1 MNHEY, CDR2 SMNVEV (reference sequence).

The V gene is TRBV5-5, the J gene TRBJ1-4; a possible D gene is TRBD1 (5 bases). The germline V and J ends were trimmed by 3 bases and 7 bases, with 22 bases remaining between them. Germline CDR1 is SGHKS and CDR2 is YYEKEE (reference sequence). CDR3 size: 17 residues. This CDR3 reads CASSSRQIVGGGEKLFF. The CDR3 DNA reads TGTGCCAGCAGCTCACGACAGATAGTTGGCGGGGGTGAAAAACTGTTTTTT.